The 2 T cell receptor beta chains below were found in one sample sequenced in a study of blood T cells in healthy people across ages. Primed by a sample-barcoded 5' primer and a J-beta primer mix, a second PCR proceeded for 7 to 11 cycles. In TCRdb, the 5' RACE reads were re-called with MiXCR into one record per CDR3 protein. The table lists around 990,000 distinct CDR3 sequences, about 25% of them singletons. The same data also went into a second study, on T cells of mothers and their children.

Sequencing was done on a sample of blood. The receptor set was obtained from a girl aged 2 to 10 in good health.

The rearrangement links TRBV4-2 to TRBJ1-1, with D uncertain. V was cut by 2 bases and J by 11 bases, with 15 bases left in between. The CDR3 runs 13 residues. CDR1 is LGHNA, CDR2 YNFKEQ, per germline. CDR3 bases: TGTGCCAGCAGCCAATGGTCATCCCTGTGGGCTTTCTTT. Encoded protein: CASSQWSSLWAFF.

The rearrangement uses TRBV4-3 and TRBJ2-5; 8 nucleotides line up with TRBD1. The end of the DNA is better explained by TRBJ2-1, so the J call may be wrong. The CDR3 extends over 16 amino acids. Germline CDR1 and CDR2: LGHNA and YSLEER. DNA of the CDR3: TGCGCCAGCAGCCAATCCCCGGGGCGGGGACAGGATGAGCAGTTCTTC. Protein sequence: CASSQSPGRGQDEQFF.